This T cell receptor (beta chain) was sequenced in a study of blood T cell repertoires in COVID-19. Some clones are missing from TCRdb's copy, which holds only in-frame ones; the method was immunoSEQ multiplex PCR. The repertoire holds about 51,000 clones, with around 87% as singletons. This CDR3 spans 14 amino acids. CDR1 and CDR2 from the germline V gene are SGHRS and YFSETQ. V was shortened by 4 bases and J by 2 bases, with 10 bases between the two germline ends. Specimen: peripheral blood. The sequence was collected from a middle-aged man with active COVID-19. The chain links TRBV5-1 to TRBJ1-3; no clear D gene. Here the CDR3 reads CASSPQDPGNTIYF. The CDR3 nucleotides are TGCGCCAGCAGCCCCCAGGATCCTGGAAACACCATATATTTT.